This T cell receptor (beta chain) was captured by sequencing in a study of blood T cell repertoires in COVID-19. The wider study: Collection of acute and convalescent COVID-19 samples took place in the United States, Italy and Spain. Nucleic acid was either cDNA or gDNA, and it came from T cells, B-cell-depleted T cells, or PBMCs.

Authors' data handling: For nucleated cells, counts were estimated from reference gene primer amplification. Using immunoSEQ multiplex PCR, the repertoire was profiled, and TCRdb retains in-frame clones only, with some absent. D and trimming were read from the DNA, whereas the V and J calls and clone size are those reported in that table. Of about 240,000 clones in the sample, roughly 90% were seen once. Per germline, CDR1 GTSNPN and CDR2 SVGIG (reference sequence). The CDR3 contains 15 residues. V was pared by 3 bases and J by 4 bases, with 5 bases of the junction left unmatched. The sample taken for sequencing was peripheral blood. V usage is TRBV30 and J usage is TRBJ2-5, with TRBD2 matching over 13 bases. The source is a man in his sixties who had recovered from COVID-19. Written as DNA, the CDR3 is TGTGCCTGGAGCCCGGGACTAGCGGGGCGAGAGACCCAGTACTTC. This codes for CAWSPGLAGRETQYF.